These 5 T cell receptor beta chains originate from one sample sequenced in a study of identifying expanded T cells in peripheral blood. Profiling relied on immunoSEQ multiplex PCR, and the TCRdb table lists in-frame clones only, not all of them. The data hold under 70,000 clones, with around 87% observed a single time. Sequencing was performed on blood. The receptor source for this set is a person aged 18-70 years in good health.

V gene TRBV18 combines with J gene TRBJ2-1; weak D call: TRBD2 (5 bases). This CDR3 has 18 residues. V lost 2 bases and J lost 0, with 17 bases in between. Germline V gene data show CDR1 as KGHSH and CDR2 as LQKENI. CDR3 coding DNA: TGTGCCAGCTCACCAACTAGGACTGGTCGGAGCTCCTACAATGAGCAGTTCTTC. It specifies CASSPTRTGRSSYNEQFF.

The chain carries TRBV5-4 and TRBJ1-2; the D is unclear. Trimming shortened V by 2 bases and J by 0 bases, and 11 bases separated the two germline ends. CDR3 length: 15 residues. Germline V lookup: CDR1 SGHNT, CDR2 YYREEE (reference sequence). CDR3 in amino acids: CASSFPGSANYGYTF. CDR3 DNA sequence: TGTGCCAGCAGCTTTCCGGGGTCAGCTAACTATGGCTACACCTTC.

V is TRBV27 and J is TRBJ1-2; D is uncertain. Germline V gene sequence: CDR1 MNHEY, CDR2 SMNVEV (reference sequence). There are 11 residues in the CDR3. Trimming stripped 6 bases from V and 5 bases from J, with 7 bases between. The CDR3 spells CASRGPYGYTF. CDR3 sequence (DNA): TGTGCCAGCAGAGGTCCATATGGCTACACCTTC.

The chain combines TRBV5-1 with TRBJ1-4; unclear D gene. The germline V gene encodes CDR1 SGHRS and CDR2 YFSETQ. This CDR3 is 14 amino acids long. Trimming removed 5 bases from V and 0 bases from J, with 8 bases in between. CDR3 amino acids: CASRRVSTNEKLFF. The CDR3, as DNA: TGCGCCAGCAGGAGGGTCTCAACTAATGAAAAACTGTTTTTT.

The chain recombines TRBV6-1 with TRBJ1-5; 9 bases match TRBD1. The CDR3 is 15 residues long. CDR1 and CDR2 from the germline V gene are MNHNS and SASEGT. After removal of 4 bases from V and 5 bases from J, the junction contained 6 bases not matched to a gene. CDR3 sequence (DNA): TGTGCCAGCAGTGGCGGGACAGGGAATTATCAGCCCCAGCATTTT. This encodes CASSGGTGNYQPQHF.